A single sample gave rise to the 21 T cell receptor beta chains below, sequenced in a study of shared clonotypes between healthy human individuals (dated by TCRdb to the early 2020s). The method behind the library was the immunoSEQ multiplex PCR assay. TCRdb provides this immuneACCESS table in a form limited to in-frame rearrangements. Some clones are lacking; in checked studies, under half of them reflect an unresolved V gene, and why the rest are absent is not known. The sample has around 180,000 clones on record, 80% to 95% of them singletons. The top ten hold 0.067% of the sample. The material sequenced was naive CD4+ T cells sorted from blood. This specimen's cell subset or site label, interpreted: CD45RA+ positively selected. Receptors were obtained from a woman in her 30s in good health.

In DNA, the CDR3 is TGTGCCAGCAGTTTATTTGGGGAGCCCACCTCCTACGAGCAGTACTTC. Amino acids: CASSLFGEPTSYEQYF. The chain combines TRBV27 with TRBJ2-7; D perhaps matches TRBD2 (5 bases). Germline V gene data show CDR1 as MNHEY and CDR2 as SMNVEV (reference sequence). The V gene lost 1 base and the J gene lost 0 bases, with 13 bases spanning the gap. The CDR3 totals 16 residues.

The CDR3 bases are TGCGCCAGCAGCGAACAGGAAAACTATGGCTACACCTTC. This sequence encodes CASSEQENYGYTF. This chain links TRBV5-1 with TRBJ1-2; D possibly corresponds to TRBD1 (5 bases). CDR1 SGHRS and CDR2 YFSETQ come from the germline V gene. Trimming left V 4 bases short and J 2 bases short, with 9 bases between. This CDR3 spans 13 amino acids.

The CDR3 loop is CASSLPATGNTEAFF. In DNA form, the CDR3 reads TGCGCCAGCAGCTTGCCGGCTACTGGGAACACTGAAGCTTTCTTT. The J gene is TRBJ1-1, the V gene TRBV5-1; unclear D gene. V was trimmed by 1 base and J by 1 base, leaving 11 bases between them. Germline CDR1 and CDR2: SGHRS and YFSETQ. The CDR3 consists of 15 residues.

The DNA of the CDR3 is TGTGCCAGCAGTTTGACAGGGGAGACTGGGGCCAACGTCCTGACTTTC. Amino acids: CASSLTGETGANVLTF. This chain links TRBV28 with TRBJ2-6; TRBD1 matches at 8 bases. The CDR3 is 16 residues long. The V segment lost 3 bases and the J segment 2 bases; nucleotides outside the gene matches: 3. Germline V gives CDR1 MDHEN, CDR2 SYDVKM. The full variable domain, with the rest looked up from reference TRBV28 and TRBJ2-6, is DVKVTQSSRYLVKRTGEKVFLECVQDMDHENMFWYRQDPGLGLRLIYFSYDVKMKEKGDIPEGYSVSREKKERFSLILESASTNQTSMYLCASSLTGETGANVLTFGAGSRLTVL.

The chain employs TRBV7-9 and TRBJ1-2, with 9 bases that match TRBD1. Germline-derived CDR1 and CDR2 are SEHNR and FQNEAQ (reference sequence). J was trimmed by 4 bases and V by 0 bases; bases with no gene match: 6. CDR3 length: 16 residues. CDR3 loop: CASSLAGQGHSYGYTF. CDR3 sequence (DNA): TGTGCCAGCAGCTTAGCGGGACAGGGCCACTCCTATGGCTACACCTTC.

This clone was counted between two and nine times. This chain uses TRBV10-3 with TRBJ1-2, with 8 nucleotides matching TRBD1. J was trimmed by 5 bases and V by 6 bases; bases with no gene match: 14. Per germline, CDR1 ENHRY and CDR2 SYGVKD. The CDR3 covers 16 residues. CDR3 DNA sequence: TGTGCCATCAGCTCGGGCAGGGGGCAAGACCCTTATGGCTACACCTTC. Protein product: CAISSGRGQDPYGYTF.

The chain combines TRBV11-3 with TRBJ1-1; 12 bases match TRBD1. CDR3 size: 15 residues. CDR1 and CDR2 from the germline V gene are SGHNT and YENEEA. The V gene end was trimmed by 6 bases and the J gene end by 5 bases; junction bases not matched to a gene: 7. The CDR3 region has the DNA TGTGCCAGCAGTACGGGACAGGGGGCGAGGACTGAAGCTTTCTTT. This codes for CASSTGQGARTEAFF.

The chain joins TRBV18 to TRBJ2-5; TRBD2 aligns across 8 bases. The tail of the sequence fits TRBJ2-7 better, so the J call may be wrong. The CDR3 totals 18 residues. Germline V gene lookup returns CDR1 KGHSH and CDR2 LQKENI. CDR3 in amino acids: CASSATAGGDYRAYEQYF. The CDR3 coding sequence is TGTGCCAGCTCCGCTACAGCCGGGGGGGACTATCGAGCCTACGAGCAGTACTTC.

This chain uses TRBV28 with TRBJ2-3, with D perhaps matching TRBD1 or TRBD2 (5 bases each). The V gene's germline CDR1 is MDHEN and CDR2 SYDVKM. The length of the CDR3 is 14 residues. The V end lost 5 bases, the J end lost 6 bases, and 15 bases lay between the germline ends. The CDR3 nucleotides read TGTGCCAGCAGTCAAGGGACGTTCACCGATACGCAGTATTTT. This codes for CASSQGTFTDTQYF.

The V and J genes are TRBV19 and TRBJ2-2; D perhaps matches TRBD2 (5 bases). Germline V gene sequence: CDR1 LNHDA, CDR2 SQIVND (reference sequence). V shed 3 bases and J shed 1 base, with 6 bases lying between them. This CDR3 has 14 residues. The CDR3 region is CASSMRENTGELFF. Here the CDR3 DNA reads TGTGCCAGTAGTATGAGGGAGAACACCGGGGAGCTGTTTTTT.

The V and J genes are TRBV28 and TRBJ2-2; TRBD2 matches at 9 bases. Trimming at V came to 3 bases and at J to 6 bases, leaving 8 bases not matched to a gene. The germline V gene has CDR1 MDHEN and CDR2 SYDVKM. The CDR3 sequence is 16 residues long. The CDR3 DNA sequence: TGTGCCAGCAGTTTGTTGCGGGAGGGCCGGGCCGGGGAGCTGTTTTTT. It is translated as CASSLLREGRAGELFF.

This clone occurred a few times. This rearrangement joins TRBV28 to TRBJ1-5, with D unclear. Germline-derived CDR1 and CDR2 are MDHEN and SYDVKM. The CDR3 is 12 amino acids. V was shortened by 7 bases and J by 7 bases, with 11 bases between the two germline ends. The chain's CDR3 is CASTRNGQPQHF. In DNA, the CDR3 is TGTGCCAGCACAAGAAATGGGCAGCCCCAGCATTTT.

The V and J genes are TRBV5-4 and TRBJ2-1, with D perhaps matching TRBD1 (6 bases). V gave up 0 bases and J gave up 10 bases, with 8 bases separating them. This CDR3 is 12 amino acids long. Germline loops: CDR1 SGHNT, CDR2 YYREEE (reference sequence). The CDR3 nucleotides are TGTGCCAGCAGCTTGGACGACAGGGAGCAGTTCTTC. Encoded protein: CASSLDDREQFF.

This clone has just a few counts. The genes are TRBV5-1 and TRBJ1-1; D gene ambiguous. V lost 4 bases and J 4 bases, leaving 20 bases between the germline ends. Germline V gene lookup returns CDR1 SGHRS and CDR2 YFSETQ. This CDR3 spans 16 amino acids. CDR3: CASSALQLGVGTEAFF. CDR3 DNA: TGCGCCAGCAGCGCCCTGCAACTCGGGGTGGGCACTGAAGCTTTCTTT. The full variable domain, its missing parts supplied by reference TRBV5-1 and TRBJ1-1, is KAGVTQTPRYLIKTRGQQVTLSCSPISGHRSVSWYQQTPGQGLQFLFEYFSETQRNKGNFPGRFSGRQFSNSRSEMNVSTLELGDSALYLCASSALQLGVGTEAFFGQGTRLTVV.

This clone was counted a single time. The chain combines TRBV7-2 with TRBJ2-1; no clear D gene. This CDR3 spans 12 amino acids. The germline V gene encodes CDR1 SGHTA and CDR2 FQGNSA. Trimming shortened V by 5 bases and J by 2 bases, and 4 bases separated the two germline ends. CDR3 in amino acids: CASSPAYNEQFF. CDR3 nucleotide sequence: TGTGCCAGCAGCCCAGCCTACAATGAGCAGTTCTTC.

The chain combines TRBV15 with TRBJ2-7; D ambiguous. Trimming removed 5 bases from V and 2 bases from J, with 16 bases in between. The CDR3 contains 15 residues. Germline loops: CDR1 LNHNV, CDR2 YYDKDF (reference sequence). The CDR3 region is CATSGLVGPAYEQYF. The CDR3 nucleotides are TGTGCCACCAGCGGCCTAGTGGGCCCCGCCTACGAGCAGTACTTC.

The chain is built from TRBV5-1 and TRBJ2-4, with D perhaps TRBD1 or TRBD2 (5 bases each). V lost 4 bases and J 0 bases, leaving 8 bases between the germline ends. CDR3 length: 14 amino acids. The germline V gene encodes CDR1 SGHRS and CDR2 YFSETQ. The CDR3 protein is CASSPGTAKNIQYF. Written as DNA, the CDR3 is TGCGCCAGCAGCCCAGGGACAGCCAAAAACATTCAGTACTTC.

This clone was counted once. The V call is TRBV7-3, the J call TRBJ2-2, with D possibly TRBD1 on 5 matching bases. Germline CDR1 reads SGHTA; CDR2 reads FQGTGA. This CDR3 comprises 16 residues. V was pared by 2 bases and J by 3 bases, with 13 bases between. DNA of the CDR3: TGTGCCAGCAGCTTAGGTTCAGACAGATACACCGGGGAGCTGTTTTTT. Translation gives CASSLGSDRYTGELFF.

V usage is TRBV5-8 and J usage is TRBJ1-1; D possibly corresponds to TRBD1 (5 bases). The CDR3 has 13 residues. Germline values: CDR1 SGHTS, CDR2 YDEGEE. V lost 5 bases, J lost 2 bases, and 10 bases lay in between. The CDR3 region has the DNA TGTGCCAGCAGGATAACAGGAAACACTGAAGCTTTCTTT. As protein: CASRITGNTEAFF.

The chain employs TRBV10-3 and TRBJ1-3, with a possible D match to TRBD1 (5 bases). The germline V gene has CDR1 ENHRY and CDR2 SYGVKD. V was pared by 6 bases and J by 0 bases, with 9 bases between. This CDR3 is 14 amino acids long. CDR3 nucleotide sequence: TGTGCCATCAGGACGACAGTCTCTGGAAACACCATATATTTT. Translating it yields CAIRTTVSGNTIYF.

The V call is TRBV7-8, the J call TRBJ2-7; D may correspond to TRBD1 or TRBD2 (5 bases each). Trimming took off 5 bases at V and 1 base at J, with 21 bases between the two ends. Germline V CDR1 and CDR2: SGHVS, FQNEAQ. The CDR3 length is 17 residues. In nucleotides, the CDR3 is TGTGCCAGCAGCCTTCTTTTGGGGACGTTAAAATCCTACGAGCAGTACTTC. It yields the protein CASSLLLGTLKSYEQYF.